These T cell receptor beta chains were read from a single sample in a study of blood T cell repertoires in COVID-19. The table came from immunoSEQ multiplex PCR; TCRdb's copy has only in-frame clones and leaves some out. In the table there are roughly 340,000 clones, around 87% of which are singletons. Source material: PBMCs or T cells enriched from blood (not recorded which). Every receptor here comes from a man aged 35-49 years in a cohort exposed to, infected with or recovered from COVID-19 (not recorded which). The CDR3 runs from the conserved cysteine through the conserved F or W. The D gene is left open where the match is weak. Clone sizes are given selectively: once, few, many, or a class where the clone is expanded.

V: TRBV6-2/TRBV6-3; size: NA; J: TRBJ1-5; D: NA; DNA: TGTGCCAGCAGTCGACCCGGGAGGGTGACCCAGCATTTT; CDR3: CASSRPGRVTQHF
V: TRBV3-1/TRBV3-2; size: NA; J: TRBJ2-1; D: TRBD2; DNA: TGTGCCAGCAGCCGCCTAGCGGGGGAGAGTGAGCAGTTCTTC; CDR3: CASSRLAGESEQFF
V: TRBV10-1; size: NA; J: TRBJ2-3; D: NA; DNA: TGCGCCAGCAGTGAGTTATACGGGAGAAAAGATACGCAGTATTTT; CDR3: CASSELYGRKDTQYF
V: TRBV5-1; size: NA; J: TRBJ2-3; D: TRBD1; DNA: TGCGCCAGCAGCTATGGACAGGGGGCGGCGGATACGCAGTATTTT; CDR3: CASSYGQGAADTQYF
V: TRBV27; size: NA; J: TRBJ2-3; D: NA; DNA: TGTGCCAGCAGCAGAATTTACCCACCGCGGGATACGCAGTATTTT; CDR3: CASSRIYPPRDTQYF
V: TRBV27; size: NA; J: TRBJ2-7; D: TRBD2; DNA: TGTGCCAGCAGTTTATCACTAGCGGGAGTCGAGCAGTACTTC; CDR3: CASSLSLAGVEQYF
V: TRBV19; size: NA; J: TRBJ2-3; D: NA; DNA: TGTGCCAGTAGTCTCCGGGGGTTTAGCACAGATACGCAGTATTTT; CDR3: CASSLRGFSTDTQYF
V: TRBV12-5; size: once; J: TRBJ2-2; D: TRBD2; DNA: TGTGCTAGTGGTTTCGGACTAGCGGGGATCGGGGAGCTGTTTTTT; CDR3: CASGFGLAGIGELFF
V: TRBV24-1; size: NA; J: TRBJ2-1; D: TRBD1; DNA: TGTGCCACCAGAAGACAGGGGGGAAATGAGCAGTTCTTC; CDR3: CATRRQGGNEQFF
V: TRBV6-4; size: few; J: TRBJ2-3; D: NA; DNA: TGTGCCAGCAGTGAGGCGGAGGGGACCCATACGCAGTATTTT; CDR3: CASSEAEGTHTQYF
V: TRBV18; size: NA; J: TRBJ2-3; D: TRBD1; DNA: TGTGCCAGCTCACAATTGGGGACAGGGACAGATACGCAGTATTTT; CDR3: CASSQLGTGTDTQYF
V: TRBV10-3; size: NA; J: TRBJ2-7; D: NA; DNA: TGTGCCACCTTCTCTAGCCGCGAGCAGTACTTC; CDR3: CATFSSREQYF
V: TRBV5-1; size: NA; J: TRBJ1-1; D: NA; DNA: TGCGCCAGCAGCTCCGGGACATTGAACACTGAAGCTTTCTTT; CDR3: CASSSGTLNTEAFF
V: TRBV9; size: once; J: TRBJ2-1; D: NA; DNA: TGTGCCAGCAGCGCCTTAGCCAGTCTAGGGGGTGAGCAGTTCTTC; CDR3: CASSALASLGGEQFF
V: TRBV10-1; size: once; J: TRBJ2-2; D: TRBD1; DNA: TGCGCCAGCAGACTGGACAGGTTCTCCGGGGAGCTGTTTTTT; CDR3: CASRLDRFSGELFF
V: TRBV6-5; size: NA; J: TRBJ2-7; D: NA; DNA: TGTGCCAGCAGTTACGGGGACGGGGGCGAGCAGTACTTC; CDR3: CASSYGDGGEQYF
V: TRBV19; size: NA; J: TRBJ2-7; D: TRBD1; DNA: TGTGCCAGTAGTAGGGACAGGGGGGAGACCTACGAGCAGTACTTC; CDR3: CASSRDRGETYEQYF
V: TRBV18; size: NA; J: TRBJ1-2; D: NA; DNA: TGTGCCAGCTCATCGGACTATGGCTACACCTTC; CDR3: CASSSDYGYTF
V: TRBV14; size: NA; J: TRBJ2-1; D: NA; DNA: TGTGCCAGCAGCCAGTCGGAGGGCCGTGAGCAGTTCTTC; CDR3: CASSQSEGREQFF
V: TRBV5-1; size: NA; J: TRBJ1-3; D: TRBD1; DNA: TGCGCCAGCATGGTGACAGGGGAGGTCGGAAACACCATATATTTT; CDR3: CASMVTGEVGNTIYF
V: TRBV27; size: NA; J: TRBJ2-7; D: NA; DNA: TGTGCCAGCAGAAAGGCGGGAAAGTCCTACGAGCAGTACTTC; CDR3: CASRKAGKSYEQYF
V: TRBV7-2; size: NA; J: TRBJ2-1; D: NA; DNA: TGTGCCAGCAGCTTAGCGGGAGTTAATGAGCAGTTCTTC; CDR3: CASSLAGVNEQFF
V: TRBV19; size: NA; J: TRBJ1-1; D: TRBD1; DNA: TGTGCCAGTAGTACCTTACAGGGGGGATTCACTGAAGCTTTCTTT; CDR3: CASSTLQGGFTEAFF
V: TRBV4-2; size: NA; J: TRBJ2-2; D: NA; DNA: TGTGCCAGCAGCCATTCAGGGGGAGGGAACACCGGGGAGCTGTTTTTT; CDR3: CASSHSGGGNTGELFF
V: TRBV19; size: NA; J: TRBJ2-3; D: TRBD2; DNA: TGTGCCAGTAGGGTAGCGGGAGCAGATACGCAGTATTTT; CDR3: CASRVAGADTQYF
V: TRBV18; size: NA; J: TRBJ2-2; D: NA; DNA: TGTGCCAGCTCACCATCCTGGGGCGGCACCGGGGAGCTGTTTTTT; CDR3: CASSPSWGGTGELFF
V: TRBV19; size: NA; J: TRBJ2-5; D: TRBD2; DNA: TGTGCCAGTAGTTCACTCAATTGGCGGGAGAGGGGAGAGACCCAGTACTTC; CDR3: CASSSLNWRERGETQYF
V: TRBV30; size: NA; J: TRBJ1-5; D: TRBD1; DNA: TGTGCCTGGAGCGGACAGGGTGTAAGCAATCAGCCCCAGCATTTT; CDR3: CAWSGQGVSNQPQHF